This T cell receptor (beta chain) was retrieved from a study of identical twins. Study-wide findings and caveats: In monozygotic twins, models underestimated the sharing of out-of-frame TCR alpha. Cord blood beta clonotypes present at high abundance carried fewer insertions; no such pattern appeared in memory repertoires.

This clonotype was recorded at least ten times. Its antigen is as yet unknown. TCRdb used MiXCR to reprocess the 5' RACE reads, holding one entry per CDR3 protein. The sample lists roughly 290,000 distinct CDR3 sequences; less than 9.5% were seen once. The sample was also linked to a second study, of yellow fever vaccine responses in identical twins. This second study notes: On the reported evidence, twins' vaccine T cell responses seemed partly convergent and partly personalized.

The sequence was collected from a woman aged 18-29 years in good health. The sample consisted of CD8+ T cells sorted from blood.

The CDR3 nucleotides are TGTGCCAGCATCGGGGCAGATACCTACAATGAGCAGTTCTTC. Its protein is CASIGADTYNEQFF. The rearrangement joins TRBV2 to TRBJ2-1, with D tentatively TRBD1 or TRBD2 (5 bases each). This CDR3 is 14 amino acids long. Trimming took 7 bases from V and 2 from J, leaving 12 bases between them. Germline V gives CDR1 SNHLY, CDR2 FYNNEI.